The rows below give T cell receptor beta chains drawn from one sample of a study of CD8 T cells in ankylosing spondylitis. TCRdb called the 5' RACE reads again in MiXCR, with one record for every CDR3 protein. The table has around 540,000 distinct CDR3 sequences, approximately 12% seen once. What was sequenced was blood, either unsorted or a sorted T cell fraction (not recorded which). These receptor sequences come from a male donor with ankylosing spondylitis. Each CDR3 is given with its conserved first and last residue. The D gene is left open where the match is weak. Only some rows state a clone size, as once, few, many or a class for expanded clones.

d_call	v_call	clone_size	cdr3_length	j_call	cdr3_aa	cdr3_nt
-	TRBV7-9	few	14	TRBJ1-5	CASSFAGEAQPQHF	TGTGCCAGCAGCTTCGCAGGGGAGGCTCAGCCCCAGCATTTT
-	TRBV4-2	many	17	TRBJ2-1	CASSQDPPTSSYNEQFF	TGTGCCAGCAGCCAAGATCCACCTACGAGCTCCTACAATGAGCAGTTCTTC
TRBD2	TRBV11-2	-	18	TRBJ2-1	CASRRGLAGVESYNEQFF	TGTGCCAGCAGAAGGGGACTAGCGGGAGTGGAATCCTACAATGAGCAGTTCTTC
TRBD2	TRBV4-2	-	15	TRBJ2-5	CASSHGRLAEETQYF	TGTGCCAGCAGCCACGGACGACTAGCGGAAGAGACCCAGTACTTC
-	TRBV5-1	many	14	TRBJ1-2	CASSREIGNYGYTF	TGCGCCAGCAGCCGTGAGATCGGAAACTATGGCTACACCTTC
-	TRBV7-9	few	15	TRBJ2-7	CASSLGQNLFYEHYF	TGTGCCAGCAGCCTCGGACAGAACCTTTTCTACGAGCATTACTTC
-	TRBV4-2	many	17	TRBJ2-7	CASSQGLNRDWGYEQYF	TGTGCCAGCAGCCAAGGCCTTAACCGGGACTGGGGGTACGAGCAGTACTTC
TRBD2	TRBV9	many	14	TRBJ2-5	CASSVAGGQETQYF	TGTGCCAGCAGCGTAGCGGGAGGACAAGAGACCCAGTACTTC
TRBD1	TRBV11-2	few	16	TRBJ2-5	CASSLVRGFYQETQYF	TGTGCCAGCAGCTTAGTCAGGGGGTTTTACCAAGAGACCCAGTACTTC
TRBD2	TRBV11-3	few	16	TRBJ2-3	CATETGTSGSTDTQYF	TGTGCCACGGAAACCGGGACTAGCGGTAGCACAGATACGCAGTATTTT
-	TRBV3-1	many	14	TRBJ2-3	CASSQVRSTDTQYF	TGTGCCAGCAGCCAAGTGCGGAGCACAGATACGCAGTATTTT
-	TRBV7-9	many	16	TRBJ2-6	CASRPREGSGANVLTF	TGTGCCAGCAGGCCCCGGGAAGGGTCTGGGGCCAACGTCCTGACTTTC
-	TRBV30	few	14	TRBJ1-2	CAWTPGRYNYGYTF	TGTGCCTGGACCCCGGGACGGTATAACTATGGCTACACCTTC
TRBD2	TRBV5-5	-	15	TRBJ2-7	CASSLIAGERSEQYF	TGTGCCAGCAGCTTGATAGCGGGAGAACGGTCCGAGCAGTACTTC
-	TRBV12-3/TRBV12-4	few	14	TRBJ1-1	CASSPTPEEVRAFF	TGTGCCAGCAGTCCTACCCCCGAAGAGGTTAGGGCTTTCTTT
-	TRBV5-1	-	14	TRBJ2-3	CASSFDRRADTQYF	TGCGCCAGCAGCTTCGACCGTAGGGCAGATACGCAGTATTTT
TRBD1	TRBV7-2	few	15	TRBJ2-7	CASSPPGQKSYEQYF	TGTGCCAGCAGTCCACCGGGACAGAAGTCCTACGAGCAGTACTTC
-	TRBV7-8	-	15	TRBJ2-3	CASSQEGVQVDTQYF	TGTGCCAGCAGCCAAGAAGGGGTCCAAGTGGATACGCAGTATTTT
-	TRBV7-2	-	15	TRBJ2-7	CASSLETSYKNEQYF	TGTGCCAGCAGCTTAGAAACCAGCTATAAGAACGAGCAGTACTTC
-	TRBV7-9	few	14	TRBJ2-1	CASSLGLRPNEQFF	TGTGCCAGCAGCTTAGGACTGCGCCCCAATGAGCAGTTCTTC
-	TRBV5-6	few	17	TRBJ1-1	CASSLIREARDGTEAFF	TGTGCCAGCAGCTTAATAAGGGAGGCCCGGGATGGGACTGAAGCTTTCTTT
-	TRBV6-2/TRBV6-3	once	16	TRBJ2-7	CASSPYGYKSSYEQYF	TGTGCCAGCAGCCCATACGGATACAAAAGCTCCTACGAGCAGTACTTC
TRBD2	TRBV7-9	many	16	TRBJ2-2	CASSVGLAGGAGELFF	TGTGCCAGCAGCGTCGGACTAGCGGGAGGTGCCGGGGAGCTGTTTTTT
-	TRBV4-2	few	14	TRBJ2-6	CASSDVAGANVLTF	TGTGCCAGTTCGGACGTCGCTGGGGCCAACGTCCTGACTTTC
TRBD1	TRBV20-1	many	15	TRBJ1-1	CSARAGTGASPEAFF	TGCAGTGCTAGAGCCGGGACAGGGGCGAGCCCTGAAGCTTTCTTT
-	TRBV3-1	-	13	TRBJ2-7	CASSQVRGRAEYF	TGTGCCAGCAGCCAAGTAAGAGGAAGGGCGGAGTACTTC
-	TRBV7-9	few	15	TRBJ1-1	CASSSQQGGDTEAFF	TGTGCCAGCAGCTCACAACAGGGAGGGGACACTGAAGCTTTCTTT
-	TRBV30	few	12	TRBJ1-1	CAWTRGGAEAFF	TGTGCCTGGACCCGGGGGGGAGCTGAAGCTTTCTTT
-	TRBV2	-	15	TRBJ1-3	CASTSSRGSGNTIYF	TGTGCCAGCACCAGTAGTAGGGGCTCTGGAAACACCATATATTTT
-	TRBV12-3/TRBV12-4	many	17	TRBJ1-1	CASSLIPFTGMNTEAFF	TGTGCCAGCAGTTTAATCCCCTTTACAGGCATGAACACTGAAGCTTTCTTT
TRBD2	TRBV20-1	-	17	TRBJ2-1	CSARGPDVAGASNEQFF	TGCAGTGCTAGAGGGCCGGATGTAGCGGGAGCTAGTAATGAGCAGTTCTTC
-	TRBV12-3/TRBV12-4	-	15	TRBJ1-2	CASSLEAETSHGYTF	TGTGCCAGCAGTTTAGAGGCCGAAACCAGCCATGGCTACACCTTC
TRBD1	TRBV7-2	few	17	TRBJ1-5	CASSSPPGQGKNQPQHF	TGTGCCAGCAGCTCACCTCCGGGACAGGGAAAAAATCAGCCCCAGCATTTT
-	TRBV3-1	-	13	TRBJ1-1	CASSQVQGSEAFF	TGTGCCAGCAGCCAAGTACAGGGTTCTGAAGCTTTCTTT
-	TRBV29-1	many	12	TRBJ2-2	CSVRTAYGELFF	TGCAGCGTACGAACAGCGTACGGGGAGCTGTTTTTT